Below, 21 T cell receptor beta chains from the same sample are listed, as sequenced in a study of spatial heterogeneity in lung cancer (dated by TCRdb to 2018 to 2020). No antigen has been identified for these receptors. The library was obtained by 5' RACE. Reads for this sample came from a NextSeq 500. TCRdb reprocessing: public reads trimmed at Q25 with fastp, clones called with MiXCR, in-frame beta chains kept. Rows with one shared CDR3 protein collapse into an entry with the most common genes and DNA. The sample yields under 8,000 distinct CDR3 sequences; approximately 6.3% were counted once. The ten most abundant clones make up roughly 12% of the sample. The study at large found these results: The tumor nonsynonymous mutation count correlated with the number of expanded intratumoral alpha and beta TCRs.

The sample's time point, from its label and the paper: sample taken at primary tumor resection. The input for sequencing was lung tumor tissue, taken at surgery. The receptors derive from a male donor with early-stage non-small cell lung cancer.

This clonotype was observed at least ten times. The gene calls are TRBV10-3 and TRBJ1-5; D not certain. This CDR3 spans 13 amino acids. Germline CDR1 reads ENHRY; CDR2 reads SYGVKD. The ends were cut back, 2 bases at V and 7 bases at J, with 9 bases in the middle. The DNA for the CDR3 is TGTGCCATCAGTGAGGAGGTTGACCAGCCCCAGCATTTT. It codes for CAISEEVDQPQHF.

The chain recombines TRBV4-3 with TRBJ2-2; 8 bases match TRBD1. V lost 0 bases and J lost 6; bases outside the gene matches: 3. The CDR3 contains 15 residues. Germline V gene data show CDR1 as LGHNA and CDR2 as YSLEER. The CDR3 bases are TGCGCCAGCAGCCAAGATCCACAGGGGGCCGGGGAGCTGTTTTTT. Its translation is CASSQDPQGAGELFF.

By share, this clonotype counts as medium-sized. The genes are TRBV5-4 and TRBJ2-7, with 13 bases aligning to TRBD2. The CDR3 consists of 18 residues. Germline CDR1 is SGHNT and CDR2 is YYREEE (reference sequence). With 4 bases clipped from V and 0 bases from J, the junction kept 10 bases outside the gene matches. The CDR3, as DNA: TGTGCCAGCAGCCGGCCCGGGACTAGCGGGAAGAGCTCCTACGAGCAGTACTTC. Its protein product is CASSRPGTSGKSSYEQYF.

This clonotype has a count of ten or more. CDR3 residues: CASSGNEKLFF. The DNA of the CDR3 is TGTGCCAGCAGTGGTAATGAAAAACTGTTTTTT. The V and J genes are TRBV2 and TRBJ1-4; no reliable D call. CDR1 is SNHLY, CDR2 FYNNEI, per germline. Trimming removed 4 bases at V and 4 bases at J, with 1 base between. This CDR3 is built from 11 residues.

The sample holds many counts of this clonotype. The chain combines TRBV6-2 or TRBV6-3 with TRBJ2-6, with D possibly matching TRBD1 (6 bases). In germline, CDR1 is MNHEY, CDR2 SVGEGT. The CDR3 is made up of 13 amino acids. V gave up 8 bases and J gave up 13 bases, with 18 bases separating them. CDR3 amino acids: CASSTGQAAVLTF. The CDR3 nucleotides read TGTGCCAGCTCCACAGGGCAGGCGGCGGTCCTGACTTTC.

This clonotype was seen a handful of times. This sequence joins TRBV5-1 and TRBJ2-1; D unresolved. Germline loops: CDR1 SGHRS, CDR2 YFSETQ. Deletions cut 7 bases from V and 1 base from J, with 12 bases between. The CDR3 is made up of 14 amino acids. Here the CDR3 reads CASCQMNSYNEQFF. Here the CDR3 DNA reads TGCGCCAGCTGTCAGATGAATTCCTACAATGAGCAGTTCTTC.

By share, this clonotype ranks as medium-sized (0.01 to 0.1%). This chain connects TRBV27 to TRBJ2-7; 7 nucleotides line up with TRBD1. J gave up 4 bases and V 2 bases, and 2 bases lay outside the gene matches. Germline V gene sequence: CDR1 MNHEY, CDR2 SMNVEV (reference sequence). The CDR3 length is 13 residues. CDR3 amino acids: CASSLNRGYEQYF. Here the CDR3 DNA reads TGTGCCAGCAGTTTAAACAGGGGATACGAGCAGTACTTC.

By its share, this clonotype is medium-sized. J is TRBJ2-3 and V is TRBV9; 9 nucleotides match TRBD2. CDR3 length: 18 residues. Unmatched junction bases numbered 11, after V lost 0 bases and J lost 3 bases. The germline V gene encodes CDR1 SGDLS and CDR2 YYNGEE. The CDR3 nucleotides read TGTGCCAGCAGCGTAGGAGGCGGGGGGGCCTGGTCGACAGATACGCAGTATTTT. This encodes CASSVGGGGAWSTDTQYF.

By sample share, this clonotype is large. The chain links TRBV28 to TRBJ1-5; D gene unclear. Germline CDR1 reads MDHEN; CDR2 reads SYDVKM. The CDR3 contains 12 residues. V was shortened by 3 bases and J by 7 bases, with 7 bases between the two germline ends. This chain's CDR3 is CASSFGNQPQHF. The DNA for the CDR3 is TGTGCCAGCAGTTTTGGGAACCAGCCCCAGCATTTT.

This clonotype was detected many times. This chain connects TRBV10-3 to TRBJ2-5; no definite D call. Trimming took 4 bases from V and 1 from J, leaving 7 bases between them. CDR3 length equals 13 residues. CDR1 is ENHRY and CDR2 is SYGVKD in the germline V gene. CDR3 sequence (DNA): TGTGCCATCAGTGGCCGGATCCAAGAGACCCAGTACTTC. The encoded protein is CAISGRIQETQYF.

This clonotype has at least ten counts. The CDR3 loop is CASSQGNRDRGGGELFF. Here the CDR3 DNA reads TGCGCCAGCAGCCAAGGCAACCGGGACAGGGGTGGCGGGGAGCTGTTTTTT. The chain couples TRBV4-1 to TRBJ2-2; 10 positions agree with TRBD1. Trimming at V came to 1 base and at J to 7 bases, leaving 9 bases not matched to a gene. CDR1 is MGHRA and CDR2 is YSYEKL in the germline V gene. CDR3 length: 17 residues.

Many counts were recorded for this clonotype. The chain links TRBV27 to TRBJ2-7; D not resolved. Germline loops: CDR1 MNHEY, CDR2 SMNVEV (reference sequence). CDR3 size: 14 residues. V was cut by 9 bases and J by 0 bases, with 15 bases left in between. CDR3 protein: CASSPASSSYEQYF. The CDR3 DNA reads TGTGCCAGTTCTCCGGCATCGAGCTCCTACGAGCAGTACTTC.

The rearrangement joins TRBV29-1 to TRBJ2-7; 9 bases align to TRBD1. V lost 4 bases to trimming and J lost 3 bases; unmatched junction nucleotides: 1. CDR3 length equals 12 residues. Germline V gene lookup returns CDR1 SQVTM and CDR2 ANQGSEA. The CDR3 nucleotides read TGCAGCGTTGGACAGGGGGTCTACGAGCAGTACTTC. Translation gives CSVGQGVYEQYF.

This clonotype was recorded at least ten times. The gene calls are TRBV4-1 and TRBJ1-1; D gene unclear. The CDR3 extends over 12 amino acids. Germline-derived CDR1 and CDR2 are MGHRA and YSYEKL. Trimming pared 2 bases from V and 4 bases from J, leaving 5 bases between. The CDR3, as DNA: TGCGCCAGCAGCCAAACGGCCACTGAAGCTTTCTTT. Amino acids: CASSQTATEAFF.

This clonotype was recorded many times. The genes are TRBV6-1 and TRBJ2-6; D might be TRBD2 (6 bases). Germline V gene lookup returns CDR1 MNHNS and CDR2 SASEGT. With 4 bases removed from V and 0 bases from J, the gap between germline ends came to 7 bases. This CDR3 spans 15 amino acids. The CDR3 here is CASSAGDSGANVLTF. The CDR3 coding sequence is TGTGCCAGCAGTGCGGGAGACTCTGGGGCCAACGTCCTGACTTTC.

This clonotype turned up a few times. The chain has TRBV11-3 and TRBJ1-1; D is undetermined. The germline CDR1 and CDR2 sequences are SGHNT and YENEEA. Trimming took off 5 bases at V and 1 base at J, with 8 bases between the two ends. The CDR3 sequence is 13 residues long. CDR3 bases: TGTGCCAGCAGCCAAGGACGGAACACTGAAGCTTTCTTT. This codes for CASSQGRNTEAFF.

This clonotype was observed a few times. A much larger clone differs by one base, so this may be a read error. The chain is built from TRBV11-2 and TRBJ2-1; possibly TRBD1 or TRBD2 for D (5 bases each). Germline CDR1 is SGHAT and CDR2 is FQNNGV. The CDR3 contains 13 residues. Trimming shortened V by 5 bases and J by 5 bases, and 10 bases separated the two germline ends. CDR3 coding DNA: TGTGCCAGCAGCACGGGACCTCACAATGAGCAGTTCTTC. Its protein is CASSTGPHNEQFF.

The table lists this clonotype with a few counts. This rearrangement joins TRBV18 to TRBJ2-4; D unresolved. Germline V gene lookup returns CDR1 KGHSH and CDR2 LQKENI. The CDR3 is 17 residues long. Trimming cost V 0 bases and J 0 bases, with 12 bases left between them. CDR3 region: CASSPPVGKVAKNIQYF. For the CDR3, the DNA is TGTGCCAGCTCACCACCGGTAGGAAAAGTAGCCAAAAACATTCAGTACTTC.

This clonotype occurred many times. This chain connects TRBV4-1 to TRBJ1-2, with unresolved D. CDR1 and CDR2 from the germline V gene are MGHRA and YSYEKL. The CDR3 runs 14 residues. V lost 4 bases, J lost 4 bases, and 13 bases lay in between. CDR3 nucleotide sequence: TGCGCCAGCAGCCCTGGTAGGGCGGGCTATGGCTACACCTTC. It codes for CASSPGRAGYGYTF.

At least ten counts were recorded for this clonotype. The rearrangement joins TRBV27 to TRBJ2-1, with a weak D call TRBD1 (6 bases). CDR3 size: 15 residues. V dropped 5 bases and J dropped 9 bases, with 20 bases sitting between them. Germline assignment: CDR1 MNHEY and CDR2 SMNVEV (reference sequence). The CDR3 DNA reads as TGTGCCAGCAGTGCAACAGGGTTGCAATTGGGTGAGCAGTTCTTC. Its translation is CASSATGLQLGEQFF.

This clonotype was counted ten times or more. The CDR3 reads CASSLGTEAFF. As DNA, the CDR3 is TGTGCCAGCAGTTTGGGTACTGAAGCTTTCTTT. The chain couples TRBV28 to TRBJ1-1; D ambiguous. Germline values: CDR1 MDHEN, CDR2 SYDVKM. Deletions cut 3 bases from V and 5 bases from J, with 4 bases between. This CDR3 has 11 residues. Full variable domain (rest looked up from reference TRBV28 and TRBJ1-1): DVKVTQSSRYLVKRTGEKVFLECVQDMDHENMFWYRQDPGLGLRLIYFSYDVKMKEKGDIPEGYSVSREKKERFSLILESASTNQTSMYLCASSLGTEAFFGQGTRLTVV.